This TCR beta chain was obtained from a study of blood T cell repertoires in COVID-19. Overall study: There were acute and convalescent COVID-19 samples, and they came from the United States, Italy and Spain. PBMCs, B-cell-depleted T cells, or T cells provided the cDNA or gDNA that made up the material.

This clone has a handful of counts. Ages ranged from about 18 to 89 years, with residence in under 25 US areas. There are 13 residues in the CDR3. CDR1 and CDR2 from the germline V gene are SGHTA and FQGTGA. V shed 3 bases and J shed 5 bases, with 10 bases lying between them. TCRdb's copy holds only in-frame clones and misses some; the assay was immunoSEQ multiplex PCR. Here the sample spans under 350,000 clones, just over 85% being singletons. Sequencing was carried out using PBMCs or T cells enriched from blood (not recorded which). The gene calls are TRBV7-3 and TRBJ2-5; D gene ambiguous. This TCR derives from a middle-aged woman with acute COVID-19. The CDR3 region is CASSFGSTETQYF. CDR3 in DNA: TGTGCCAGCAGCTTCGGGTCCACTGAGACCCAGTACTTC.